A single sample gave rise to the 26 T cell receptor beta chains below, sequenced in a study of cytomegalovirus exposure and HLA in healthy donors. 60 Vbeta and 13 Jbeta primers were used in PCR. The method was immunoSEQ multiplex PCR; TCRdb's version includes in-frame clones alone and lacks a portion of them. The table lists 250,000 to 350,000 clones, roughly 89% of them singletons, with around 4% in the top ten. Sequencing was done on a sample of PBMCs. These receptors originate from a man aged 40-49 years in good health and CMV-seropositive.

To note about this clone: At one end the junction does not follow the germline gene, possibly because of a read error. This chain links TRBV7-7 with TRBJ2-5, with TRBD1 matching over 7 bases. This CDR3 contains 15 residues. Germline CDR1 and CDR2: SSHAT and FNYEAQ (reference sequence). The CDR3 DNA follows: TGTGCTAGCAGCGCGCCGTTACAGGGGTGGGAGACCCAGTACTTC. As protein: CASSAPLQGWETQYF.

V and J are TRBV28 and TRBJ2-5; the match to TRBD1 covers 8 bases. The DNA end is a closer match to TRBJ2-7, so the J assignment may be wrong. The CDR3 runs to 14 residues. Germline V lookup: CDR1 MDHEN, CDR2 SYDVKM. In DNA form, the CDR3 reads TGTGCCAGCAGTGCGTTGACAGGGGCGTACGAGCAGTACTTC. Protein product: CASSALTGAYEQYF.

The genes are TRBV10-3 and TRBJ2-3; 11 positions agree with TRBD2. The CDR3 has 18 amino acids. CDR1 ENHRY and CDR2 SYGVKD come from the germline V gene. V shed 6 bases, J shed 0 bases, and the junction held 11 bases outside the gene matches. In DNA form, the CDR3 reads TGTGCCATCAGAGGACTAGCGGGTCCTATAAGGAGCACAGATACGCAGTATTTT. Residues: CAIRGLAGPIRSTDTQYF.

The chain recombines TRBV4-3 with TRBJ2-5; 16 bases map to TRBD2. Germline assignment: CDR1 LGHNA and CDR2 YSLEER. This CDR3 contains 17 residues. Germline trimming cut 3 bases from V and 4 bases from J; bases unmatched to any gene: 5. Here the CDR3 reads CASSHGTSGRALETQYF. The CDR3 DNA reads TGCGCCAGCAGCCACGGGACTAGCGGGAGGGCCCTAGAGACCCAGTACTTC.

J is TRBJ1-3 and V is TRBV5-6; D uncertain. From germline, CDR1 is SGHDT and CDR2 YYEEEE. Trimming took 6 bases from V and 0 from J, leaving 7 bases between them. The CDR3 runs to 13 residues. CDR3 loop: CASTFYSGNTIYF. CDR3 DNA sequence: TGTGCCAGCACCTTTTACTCTGGAAACACCATATATTTT.

The genes are TRBV6-6 and TRBJ1-2; 9 bases fit TRBD1. Germline V gene sequence: CDR1 MNHNY, CDR2 SVGAGI (reference sequence). The CDR3 is 13 amino acids. J lost 6 bases, V lost 7 bases, and 6 bases had no gene match. The CDR3: CASILQGADGYTF. The DNA of the CDR3 is TGTGCCAGCATTTTACAGGGGGCTGATGGCTACACCTTC.

The chain is built from TRBV29-1 and TRBJ1-2; no clear D. The CDR3 is made up of 13 amino acids. CDR1 SQVTM and CDR2 ANQGSEA come from the germline V gene. V lost 6 bases to trimming and J lost 5 bases, with 16 bases between them. The CDR3 loop is CSVLDKREYGYTF. The CDR3 DNA follows: TGCAGCGTGCTCGACAAGCGGGAATATGGCTACACCTTC.

The chain couples TRBV9 to TRBJ2-7, with 7 bases matching TRBD2. The germline V gene has CDR1 SGDLS and CDR2 YYNGEE. The length of the CDR3 is 17 residues. The V and J ends lost 3 bases and 2 bases, in that order; junction bases with no gene match: 14. The CDR3 region is CASSAGEGSGNAYEQYF. CDR3 bases: TGTGCCAGCAGCGCCGGGGAAGGGAGCGGGAATGCCTACGAGCAGTACTTC.

This CDR3 reads CASNAGTSAYNEQFF. CDR3 in DNA: TGTGCCAGCAACGCCGGGACTAGCGCATACAATGAGCAGTTCTTC. The V and J genes are TRBV5-8 and TRBJ2-1, with TRBD2 matching 10 bases. Germline V gene data show CDR1 as SGHTS and CDR2 as YDEGEE. V shed 6 bases and J 4 bases; nucleotides not matched to a gene: 7. The CDR3 totals 15 residues.

This sequence joins TRBV5-1 and TRBJ2-7, with D possibly being TRBD1 (5 bases). The CDR3 contains 14 residues. Trimming cost V 0 bases and J 2 bases, with 9 bases left between them. Germline lookup yields CDR1 SGHRS and CDR2 YFSETQ. The CDR3 is CASSLGAGTYEQYF. The CDR3 nucleotides are TGCGCCAGCAGCTTGGGGGCAGGGACCTACGAGCAGTACTTC.

The V call is TRBV5-6, the J call TRBJ2-7, with TRBD1 matching over 9 bases. Germline-derived CDR1 and CDR2 are SGHDT and YYEEEE. This CDR3 comprises 15 residues. V lost 2 bases, J lost 3 bases, and 6 bases stayed unmatched. The chain's CDR3 is CASSFVDRGNYEQYF. The CDR3, as DNA: TGTGCCAGCAGCTTCGTTGACAGGGGGAACTACGAGCAGTACTTC. Based on the CDR3 plus reference TRBV5-6 and TRBJ2-7, the full variable domain is DAGVTQSPTHLIKTRGQQVTLRCSPKSGHDTVSWYQQALGQGPQFIFQYYEEEERQRGNFPDRFSGHQFPNYSSELNVNALLLGDSALYLCASSFVDRGNYEQYFGPGTRLTVT.

The V call is TRBV27, the J call TRBJ2-7; 9 bases align to TRBD2. V shed 6 bases and J 4 bases; nucleotides not matched to a gene: 7. CDR1 is MNHEY and CDR2 is SMNVEV in the germline V gene (reference sequence). The CDR3 totals 14 residues. CDR3 region: CASRHSGSGYEQYF. CDR3 bases: TGTGCCAGCAGACATAGCGGGAGTGGGTACGAGCAGTACTTC.

V is TRBV11-2 and J is TRBJ1-3, with 10 bases aligning to TRBD1. With V trimmed by 4 bases and J by 3 bases, 9 bases remained unmatched. The CDR3 sequence is 17 residues long. Germline CDR1 is SGHAT and CDR2 is FQNNGV. CDR3 amino acids: CASSSRDRGRDGNTIYF. The CDR3 region has the DNA TGTGCCAGCAGCTCCCGCGACAGGGGGCGAGATGGAAACACCATATATTTT. The variable domain in full, with the rest retrieved from reference TRBV11-2 and TRBJ1-3, is EAGVAQSPRYKIIEKRQSVAFWCNPISGHATLYWYQQILGQGPKLLIQFQNNGVVDDSQLPKDRFSAERLKGVDSTLKIQPAKLEDSAVYLCASSSRDRGRDGNTIYFGEGSWLTVV.

The V and J genes are TRBV2 and TRBJ2-1; 7 nucleotides match TRBD2. CDR1 is SNHLY and CDR2 is FYNNEI in the germline V gene. The CDR3 runs to 18 residues. J gave up 4 bases and V 0 bases, and 12 bases lay outside the gene matches. In DNA form, the CDR3 reads TGTGCCAGCAGTGAAGCGGGTAAGGCTAGCGGACTTTACAATGAGCAGTTCTTC. Residues: CASSEAGKASGLYNEQFF.

The chain combines TRBV29-1 with TRBJ2-5; 10 bases fit TRBD1. The J call is uncertain, as TRBJ2-7 better fits the DNA end. Looked up from germline, CDR1 is SQVTM and CDR2 is ANQGSEA. The CDR3 has 13 residues. This chain's CDR3 is CSVPGQGLYEQYF. DNA for the CDR3: TGCAGCGTTCCGGGACAGGGGCTTTACGAGCAGTACTTC.

The chain joins TRBV29-1 to TRBJ2-4, with TRBD2 matching 9 bases. Trimming removed 6 bases from V and 4 bases from J; junction bases left unmatched: 10. Germline values: CDR1 SQVTM, CDR2 ANQGSEA. The CDR3 contains 15 residues. This CDR3 is CSVMAGAGGKNIQYF. The CDR3, as DNA: TGCAGCGTGATGGCCGGAGCGGGAGGTAAAAACATTCAGTACTTC.

V is TRBV11-1 and J is TRBJ1-1; 7 nucleotides agree with TRBD1. CDR3 length: 16 residues. Germline V gene lookup returns CDR1 SGHAT and CDR2 FQDESV (reference sequence). V dropped 4 bases and J dropped 2; count of bases not matched to a gene: 10. CDR3 protein: CASSSPRDSLNTEAFF. The DNA of the CDR3 is TGTGCCAGCAGCTCTCCTCGGGACAGCCTTAACACTGAAGCTTTCTTT.

The V and J genes are TRBV2 and TRBJ2-7; D possibly corresponds to TRBD1 (6 bases). The CDR3 extends over 14 amino acids. Germline loops: CDR1 SNHLY, CDR2 FYNNEI. Trimming shortened V by 6 bases and J by 3 bases, and 15 bases separated the two germline ends. The CDR3 DNA follows: TGTGCCAGCAGGGGAGACAGGTCTAACTACGAGCAGTACTTC. Translated, it gives CASRGDRSNYEQYF.

The CDR3 is CASSLSAGVYEQYF. In DNA form, the CDR3 reads TGTGCCAGCAGTTTATCAGCGGGAGTCTACGAGCAGTACTTC. The chain carries TRBV27 and TRBJ2-7; 8 nucleotides agree with TRBD2. V lost 0 bases to trimming and J lost 3 bases; unmatched junction nucleotides: 1. This CDR3 is built from 14 residues. Per germline, CDR1 MNHEY and CDR2 SMNVEV (reference sequence).

The chain is built from TRBV27 and TRBJ2-5; a possible D gene is TRBD2 (5 bases). CDR1 and CDR2 from the germline V gene are MNHEY and SMNVEV (reference sequence). V lost 3 bases and J 2 bases, leaving 10 bases between the germline ends. CDR3 length equals 14 residues. CDR3 amino acids: CASSFSGTQETQYF. In nucleotides, the CDR3 is TGTGCCAGCAGTTTCAGCGGAACTCAAGAGACCCAGTACTTC.

This chain uses TRBV5-8 with TRBJ2-2; 15 nucleotides line up with TRBD2. This CDR3 is built from 17 residues. The V gene end was trimmed by 4 bases and the J gene end by 4 bases; junction bases not matched to a gene: 5. Germline V CDR1 and CDR2: SGHTS, YDEGEE. The CDR3 sequence is CASSLGLAGGVTGELFF. CDR3 bases: TGTGCCAGCAGCCTGGGACTAGCGGGAGGCGTCACCGGGGAGCTGTTTTTT.

This chain connects TRBV27 to TRBJ2-1, with no clear D. The CDR3 spans 13 residues. The germline V and J ends were trimmed by 1 base and 6 bases, with 7 bases remaining between them. Germline V gene data show CDR1 as MNHEY and CDR2 as SMNVEV (reference sequence). In nucleotides, the CDR3 is TGTGCCAGCAGTTTATTCTCACTCAATGAGCAGTTCTTC. Amino acid sequence: CASSLFSLNEQFF.

The chain links TRBV28 to TRBJ1-1; 11 nucleotides match TRBD1. This CDR3 has 16 residues. Per the germline V gene, CDR1 is MDHEN and CDR2 is SYDVKM. The trim removed 1 base at V and 10 bases at J, leaving 11 bases unmatched. In DNA, the CDR3 is TGTGCCAGCAGTTTATTCTCCGGGACAGGGGGGACCGGAGCTTTCTTT. It specifies CASSLFSGTGGTGAFF.

The genes are TRBV29-1 and TRBJ1-1; 9 bases agree with TRBD1. V was clipped by 3 bases and J by 7 bases; unmatched bases: 6. CDR3 length equals 13 residues. Germline values: CDR1 SQVTM, CDR2 ANQGSEA. The CDR3 nucleotides read TGCAGCGTTGAGAACCGGGACAGGGTTGAAGCTTTCTTT. Translation: CSVENRDRVEAFF.

V usage is TRBV4-1 and J usage is TRBJ1-2, with D possibly matching TRBD1 (5 bases). V lost 1 base and J lost 6, with 12 bases in between. The germline gives CDR1 MGHRA, CDR2 YSYEKL. The CDR3 length is 14 residues. In DNA, the CDR3 is TGCGCCAGCAGCCAAGGTACAGGAGGGGATGGCTACACCTTC. It specifies CASSQGTGGDGYTF.

V and J are TRBV18 and TRBJ2-7; a weak D match, TRBD1 (6 bases). The CDR3 contains 15 residues. Germline V lookup: CDR1 KGHSH, CDR2 LQKENI. V was trimmed by 4 bases and J by 0 bases, leaving 13 bases between them. The CDR3 DNA is TGTGCCAGCTCACTCGGAGACAGGATCTCCTACGAGCAGTACTTC. It codes for CASSLGDRISYEQYF.